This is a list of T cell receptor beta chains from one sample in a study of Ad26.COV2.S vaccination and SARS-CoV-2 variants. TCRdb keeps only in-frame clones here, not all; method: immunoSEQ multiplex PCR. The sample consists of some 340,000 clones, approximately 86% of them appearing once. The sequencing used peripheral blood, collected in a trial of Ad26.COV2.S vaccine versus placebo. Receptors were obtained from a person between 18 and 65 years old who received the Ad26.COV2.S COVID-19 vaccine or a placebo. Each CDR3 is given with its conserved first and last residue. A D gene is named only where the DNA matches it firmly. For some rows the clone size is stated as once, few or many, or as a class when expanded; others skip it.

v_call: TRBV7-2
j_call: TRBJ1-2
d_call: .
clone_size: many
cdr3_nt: TGTGCCAGCAGCTTAGCAATGGGGAACTACACCTTC
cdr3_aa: CASSLAMGNYTF

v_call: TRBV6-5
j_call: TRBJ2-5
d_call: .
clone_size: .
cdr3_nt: TGTGCCAGCAGCCTGGGGGGGGGCCCAGGGGAGACCCAGTACTTC
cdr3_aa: CASSLGGGPGETQYF

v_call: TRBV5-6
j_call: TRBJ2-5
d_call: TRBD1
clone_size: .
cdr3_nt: TGTGCCAGCAGCTTTCGGGACAGAATTCAAGAGACCCAGTACTTC
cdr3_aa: CASSFRDRIQETQYF

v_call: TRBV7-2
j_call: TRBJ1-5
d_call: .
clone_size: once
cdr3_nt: TGTGCCAGCAGCGAACCACGGCAGGAGCCCCAGCATTTT
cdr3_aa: CASSEPRQEPQHF

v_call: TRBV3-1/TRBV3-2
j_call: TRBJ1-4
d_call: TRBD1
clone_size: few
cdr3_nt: TGTGCCAGCAGCCTCAAAACGACAGGGCGTTTCGGTGAAAAACTGTTTTTT
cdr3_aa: CASSLKTTGRFGEKLFF

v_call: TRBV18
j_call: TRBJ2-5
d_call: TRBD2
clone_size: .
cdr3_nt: TGTGCCAGCTCTTCTACCGCACTAGCGATGGGAGAGACCCAGTACTTC
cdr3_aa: CASSSTALAMGETQYF

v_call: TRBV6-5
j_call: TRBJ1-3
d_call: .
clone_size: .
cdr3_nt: TGTGCCAGCAGTTACTCGAGGCAAAGCTCTGGAAACACCATATATTTT
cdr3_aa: CASSYSRQSSGNTIYF

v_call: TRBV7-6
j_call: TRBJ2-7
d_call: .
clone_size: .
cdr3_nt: TGTGCCAGCAGCTTAGCTCCAAGACAGGCAGCCTACGAGCAGTACTTC
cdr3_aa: CASSLAPRQAAYEQYF

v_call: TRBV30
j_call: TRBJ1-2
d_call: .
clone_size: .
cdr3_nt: TGTGCCTGGAGGGACAACGGGAGGTGGCGTGGCTACACCTTC
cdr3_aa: CAWRDNGRWRGYTF

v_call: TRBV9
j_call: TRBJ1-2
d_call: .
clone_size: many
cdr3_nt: TGTGCCAGCAGCGATCAGGGGTTGTCCTATGGCTACACCTTC
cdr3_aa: CASSDQGLSYGYTF

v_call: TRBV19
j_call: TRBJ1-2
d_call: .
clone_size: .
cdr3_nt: TGTGCCAGTAGTTCCCGTAAATGGGGACAAACTTATGGCTACACCTTC
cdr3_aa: CASSSRKWGQTYGYTF

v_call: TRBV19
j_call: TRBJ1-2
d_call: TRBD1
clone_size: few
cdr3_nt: TGTGCCAGTAGCAACGACAGGGTGGTTCGCAACTATGGCTACACCTTC
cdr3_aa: CASSNDRVVRNYGYTF

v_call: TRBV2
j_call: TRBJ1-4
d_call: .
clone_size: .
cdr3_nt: TGTGCCAGCACCGAGACAGGAACTAATGAAAAACTGTTTTTT
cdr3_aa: CASTETGTNEKLFF

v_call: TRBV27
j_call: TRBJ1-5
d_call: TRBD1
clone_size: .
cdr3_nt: TGTGCCAGCAGTTTCCGGGACAGGGATCAGCCCCAGCATTTT
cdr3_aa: CASSFRDRDQPQHF

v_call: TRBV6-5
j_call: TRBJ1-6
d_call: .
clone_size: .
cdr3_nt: TGTGCCAGCAGTTACGACAGTTATAATTCACCCCTCCACTTT
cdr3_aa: CASSYDSYNSPLHF

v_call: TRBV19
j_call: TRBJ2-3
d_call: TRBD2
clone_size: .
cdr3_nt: TGTGCCAGTAGTAACCCTAGCGGGGGGGATACAGATACGCAGTATTTT
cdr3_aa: CASSNPSGGDTDTQYF

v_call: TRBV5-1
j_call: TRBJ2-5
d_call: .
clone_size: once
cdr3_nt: TGCGCCAGCAGCCGAGCAGGGGACCAAGAGACCCAGTACTTC
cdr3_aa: CASSRAGDQETQYF

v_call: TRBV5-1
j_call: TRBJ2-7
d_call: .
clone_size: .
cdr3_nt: TGCGCCAGCAGCTTGGTTCAAGGGGCCAGGGGCCCTTACGAGCAGTACTTC
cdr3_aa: CASSLVQGARGPYEQYF

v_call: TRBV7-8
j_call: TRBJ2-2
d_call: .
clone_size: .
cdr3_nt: TGTGCCAGCATACGGAGGGAAGGGAGCACCGGGGAGCTGTTTTTT
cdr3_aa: CASIRREGSTGELFF

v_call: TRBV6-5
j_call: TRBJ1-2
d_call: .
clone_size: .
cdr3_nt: TGTGCCAGCAGTTACACCCAGGGGCCCGGCTACACCTTC
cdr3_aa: CASSYTQGPGYTF

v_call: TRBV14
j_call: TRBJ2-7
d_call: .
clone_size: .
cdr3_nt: TGTGCCAGCAGCCAAGATCTGGGGTTAATCGGCGAGCAGTACTTC
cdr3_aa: CASSQDLGLIGEQYF

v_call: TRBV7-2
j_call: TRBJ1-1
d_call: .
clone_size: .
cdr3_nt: TGTGCCAGCAGCTCAAGCCATATGAACACTGAAGCTTTCTTT
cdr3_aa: CASSSSHMNTEAFF

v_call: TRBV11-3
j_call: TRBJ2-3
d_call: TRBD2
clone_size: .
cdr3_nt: TGTGCCAGCAGCTCCGGGACTAGCGGGGGGGCTGGAGCAGATACGCAGTATTTT
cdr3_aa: CASSSGTSGGAGADTQYF

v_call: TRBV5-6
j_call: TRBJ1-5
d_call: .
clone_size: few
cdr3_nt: TGTGCCAGCAGCTCCCGGGGGGATCAGCCCCAGCATTTT
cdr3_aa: CASSSRGDQPQHF

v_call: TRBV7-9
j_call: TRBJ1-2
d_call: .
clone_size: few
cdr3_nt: TGTGCCAGCAGCTTAGCTCTCAATGGCTACACCTTC
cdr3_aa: CASSLALNGYTF

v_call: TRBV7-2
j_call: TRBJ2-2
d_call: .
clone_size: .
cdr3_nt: TGTGCCAGCAGCGTACAGGTCGGGGGCGGGGAGCTGTTTTTT
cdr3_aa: CASSVQVGGGELFF

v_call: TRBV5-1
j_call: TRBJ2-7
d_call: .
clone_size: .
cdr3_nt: TGCGCCAGCAGCTTAGAGCGGAACGAGCAGTACTTC
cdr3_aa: CASSLERNEQYF

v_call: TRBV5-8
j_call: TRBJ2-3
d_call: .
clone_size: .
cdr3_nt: TGTGCCAGCAGCTTGGGACAGTTCACAGATACGCAGTATTTT
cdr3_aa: CASSLGQFTDTQYF

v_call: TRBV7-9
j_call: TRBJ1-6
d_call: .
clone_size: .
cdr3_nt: TGTGCCAGCAGCCCGCCGTGGGAGACCCTCCACTTT
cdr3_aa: CASSPPWETLHF

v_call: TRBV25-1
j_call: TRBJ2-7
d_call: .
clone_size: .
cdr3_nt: TGTGCCAGCTCGGCCGGCAGGTGGGAGCAGTACTTC
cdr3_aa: CASSAGRWEQYF

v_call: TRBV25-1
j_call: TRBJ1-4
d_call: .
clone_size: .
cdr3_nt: TGTGCCAGCAGTGAATATATCGGGACCATGGATGAAAAACTGTTTTTT
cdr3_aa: CASSEYIGTMDEKLFF

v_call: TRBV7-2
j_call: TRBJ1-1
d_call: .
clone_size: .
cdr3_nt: TGTGCCAGCAGCTTAGGGAAATCGTGGAACACTGAAGCTTTCTTT
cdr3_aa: CASSLGKSWNTEAFF

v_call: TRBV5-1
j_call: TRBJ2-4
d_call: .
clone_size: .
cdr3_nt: TGCGCCAGCAGCTTGGACTTACGTCTAGCCAAAAACATTCAGTACTTC
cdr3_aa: CASSLDLRLAKNIQYF

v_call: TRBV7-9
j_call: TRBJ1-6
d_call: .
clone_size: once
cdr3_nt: TGTGCCAGCAGCTCCCTCTTTCGGGGTTCACCCCTCCACTTT
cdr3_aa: CASSSLFRGSPLHF

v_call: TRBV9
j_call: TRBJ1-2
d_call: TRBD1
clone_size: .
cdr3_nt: TGTGCCAGCAGCGCGGGACAGGGGACCTATGGCTACACCTTC
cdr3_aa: CASSAGQGTYGYTF

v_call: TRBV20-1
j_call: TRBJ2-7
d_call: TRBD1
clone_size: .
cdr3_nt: TGCAGTGCTAGTCCCGGGACAGAGGCATCCTACGAGCAGTACTTC
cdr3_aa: CSASPGTEASYEQYF

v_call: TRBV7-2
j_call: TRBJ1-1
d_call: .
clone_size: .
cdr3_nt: TGTGCCAGCAGCTTAATCGCCAACACTGAAGCTTTCTTT
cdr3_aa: CASSLIANTEAFF

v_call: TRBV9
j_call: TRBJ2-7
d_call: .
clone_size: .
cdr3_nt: TGTGCCAGCAGCGTAAGGGAGACCTACGAGCAGTACTTC
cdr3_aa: CASSVRETYEQYF

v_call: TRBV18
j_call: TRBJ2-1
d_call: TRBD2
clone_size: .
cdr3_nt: TGTGCCAGCTCACCGGGGGGGAATGAGCAGTTCTTC
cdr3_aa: CASSPGGNEQFF

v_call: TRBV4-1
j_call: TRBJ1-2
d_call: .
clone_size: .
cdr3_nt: TGCGCCAGCAGCCGCAGTGGGGAGTATGGCTACACCTTC
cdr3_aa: CASSRSGEYGYTF

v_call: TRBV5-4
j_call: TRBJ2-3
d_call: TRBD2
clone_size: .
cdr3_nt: TGTGCCAGCAGCCTCCTTAGCGGGGGGGTCACAGATACGCAGTATTTT
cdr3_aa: CASSLLSGGVTDTQYF

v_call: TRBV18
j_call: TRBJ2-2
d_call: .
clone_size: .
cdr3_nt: TGTGCCAGCTCACCACCCAGATTGGAACTGGTCGGGGAGCTGTTTTTT
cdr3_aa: CASSPPRLELVGELFF

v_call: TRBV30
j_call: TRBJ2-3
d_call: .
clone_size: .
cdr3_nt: TGTGCCTGGATAAGGAGTGACAGACAGTATTTT
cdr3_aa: CAWIRSDRQYF

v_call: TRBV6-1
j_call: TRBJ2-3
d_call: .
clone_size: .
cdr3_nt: TGTGCCAGCAGTGAAGGGGGGACCCCAGATACGCAGTATTTT
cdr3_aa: CASSEGGTPDTQYF

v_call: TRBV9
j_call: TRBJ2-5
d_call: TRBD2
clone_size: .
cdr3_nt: TGTGCCAGCAGCGGGACTAGCGGGGGGGCCTTGGAGACCCAGTACTTC
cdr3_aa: CASSGTSGGALETQYF

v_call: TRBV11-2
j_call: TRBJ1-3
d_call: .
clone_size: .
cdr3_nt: TGTGCCAGCAGCTTGCAAGGTGGAGCTGGAAACACCATATATTTT
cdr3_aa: CASSLQGGAGNTIYF

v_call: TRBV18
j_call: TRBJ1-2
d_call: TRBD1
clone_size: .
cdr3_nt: TGTGCCAGCTCACCATGGGACAGCGAGGGCTACACCTTC
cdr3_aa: CASSPWDSEGYTF

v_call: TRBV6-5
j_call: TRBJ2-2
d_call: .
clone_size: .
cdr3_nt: TGTGCCAGCAGAAAAGCGGCGCGCACCGGGGAGCTGTTTTTT
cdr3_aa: CASRKAARTGELFF

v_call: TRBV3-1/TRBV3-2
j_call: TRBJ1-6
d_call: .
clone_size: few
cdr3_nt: TGTGCCAGCAGCCAAGACGGCGATTCACCCCTCCACTTT
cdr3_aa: CASSQDGDSPLHF

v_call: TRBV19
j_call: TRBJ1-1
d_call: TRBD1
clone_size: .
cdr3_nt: TGTGCCAGTAGTATTGGGGTACGGGGCAGGGGGGCCGTTAACACTGAAGCTTTCTTT
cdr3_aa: CASSIGVRGRGAVNTEAFF

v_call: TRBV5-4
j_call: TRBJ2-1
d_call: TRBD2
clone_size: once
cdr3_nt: TGTGCCAGCAGCCCGGGGGGGGGCACATTTTACAATGAGCAGTTCTTC
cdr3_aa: CASSPGGGTFYNEQFF

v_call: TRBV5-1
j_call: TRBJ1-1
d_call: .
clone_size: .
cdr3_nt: TGCGCCAGCAGCTTGGAAGGAGGGATGAACACTGAAGCTTTCTTT
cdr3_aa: CASSLEGGMNTEAFF

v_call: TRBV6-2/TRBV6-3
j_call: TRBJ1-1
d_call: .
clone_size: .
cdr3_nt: TGTGCCAGCAGCTTTCCTCGGTGGAGGGAGGACACTGAAGCTTTCTTT
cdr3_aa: CASSFPRWREDTEAFF

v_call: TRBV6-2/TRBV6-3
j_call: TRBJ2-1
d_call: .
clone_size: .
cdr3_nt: TGTGCCAGCAGTTACCCCCCCGCGCGGGCTGAGCAGTTCTTC
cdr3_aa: CASSYPPARAEQFF

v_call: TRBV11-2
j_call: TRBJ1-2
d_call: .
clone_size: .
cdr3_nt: TGTGCCAGCAGCTCAGCAGGGTTAGGGGGCTACACCTTC
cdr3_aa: CASSSAGLGGYTF